This is a list of T cell receptor beta chains from one sample in a study of blood T cell repertoires in COVID-19. The data were produced by immunoSEQ multiplex PCR, yet TCRdb's version contains in-frame clones alone and is incomplete. The profile shows about 250,000 clones, around 84% of them singletons. The sequenced sample consisted of PBMCs or T cells enriched from blood (not recorded which). The receptors shown here come from a man aged 18 to 30 who had recovered from COVID-19. CDR3s include the opening cysteine and the closing phenylalanine or tryptophan. A D gene is named only where the DNA matches it firmly. Where a row states a size, it is once, few, many or the class of an expanded clone; other rows omit it.

TRBJ1-2 TRBV28 TRBD1 - TGTGCCAGCAGTACAGGGGGGGGTAACTATGGCTACACCTTC CASSTGGGNYGYTF
TRBJ1-6 TRBV18 TRBD1 - TGTGCCAGCTCACCCGGACAGGGGGCAGATTCACCCCTCCACTTT CASSPGQGADSPLHF
TRBJ2-1 TRBV6-1 TRBD2 - TGTGCCAGCAGTGAAGCGGCGGGACTAGCGGGAGTAGAGCAGTTCTTC CASSEAAGLAGVEQFF
TRBJ2-2 TRBV6-5 - - TGTGCCAGCAGTTACTCCGGGGGTTATTCCGGGGAGCTGTTTTTT CASSYSGGYSGELFF
TRBJ2-7 TRBV5-1 - - TGCGCCAGCAGCTTGGGGAGTGGTGGAGGGGACGAGCAGTACTTC CASSLGSGGGDEQYF
TRBJ1-1 TRBV21-1 - - TGTGCCGTTTTGGGTACAGGGGATATGAACACTGAAGCTTTCTTT CAVLGTGDMNTEAFF
TRBJ1-2 TRBV3-1/TRBV3-2 - - TGTGCCAGCAGCCCCCTCCAGATATACCCTAACTATGGCTACACCTTC CASSPLQIYPNYGYTF
TRBJ1-1 TRBV14 - - TGTGCCAGCAGTCTTGGCCTGGACACTGAAGCTTTCTTT CASSLGLDTEAFF
TRBJ1-6 TRBV7-9 - once TGTGCCAGCAGCTTAGCGGGCAGGCTACCTTCACCCCTCCACTTT CASSLAGRLPSPLHF
TRBJ1-4 TRBV29-1 - - TGCAGCGTCGCTACCCAGGGCCGGGAAAAACTGTTTTTT CSVATQGREKLFF
TRBJ1-1 TRBV3-1/TRBV3-2 TRBD1 - TGTGCCAGCAGCCAAGATATTACAGGGGGCGGGATGAACACTGAAGCTTTCTTT CASSQDITGGGMNTEAFF
TRBJ1-2 TRBV7-8 - few TGTGCCAGCAGCTTAGGACAGAGAAACTATGGCTACACCTTC CASSLGQRNYGYTF
TRBJ1-1 TRBV27 - few TGTGCCAGCAGTTTATCGATAAATTTCAGTCGTTACACTGAAGCTTTCTTT CASSLSINFSRYTEAFF
TRBJ1-3 TRBV9 - - TGTGCCAGCACCTCCTCCTCAGGGCATTCCGGAAACACCATATATTTT CASTSSSGHSGNTIYF
TRBJ1-3 TRBV5-1 - - TGCGCCAGCACCCTGGGGCAGGGTGCTGGAAACACCATATATTTT CASTLGQGAGNTIYF
TRBJ2-3 TRBV7-2 TRBD2 - TGTGCCAGCAGCTTATGGGCGTTAAGGACTAGCGGGGGGGATACGCAGTATTTT CASSLWALRTSGGDTQYF
TRBJ1-1 TRBV7-9 - - TGTGCAGAAGGGGGTATGAACACTGAAGCTTTCTTT CAEGGMNTEAFF
TRBJ2-3 TRBV10-2 - - TGCGCCAGCAGCTCCAGTAGCGGCCTCACAGATACGCAGTATTTT CASSSSSGLTDTQYF
TRBJ2-1 TRBV18 - once TGTGCCAGCTCGCCAGGTACTAGCTACAATGAGCAGTTCTTC CASSPGTSYNEQFF
TRBJ1-1 TRBV7-6 - - TGTGCCAGCAGCTTAGAGGCCAGGGGAAGTTTTACTGAAGCTTTCTTT CASSLEARGSFTEAFF
TRBJ2-7 TRBV5-1 - - TGCGCCAGCAGCTTGGCGTCAGGGACAATTTCCTACGAGCAGTACTTC CASSLASGTISYEQYF
TRBJ1-2 TRBV2 TRBD1 - TGTGCCAGCAGCCGGGACAGGGAGGATGTTGGCTACACCTTC CASSRDREDVGYTF
TRBJ1-6 TRBV25-1 - - TGTGCCAGCAGTGACCTCTATAATTCACCCCTCCACTTT CASSDLYNSPLHF
TRBJ1-3 TRBV2 - - TGTGCCAGTACTTCAACCCTAGATCCTGGAAACACCATATATTTT CASTSTLDPGNTIYF
TRBJ2-7 TRBV5-1 TRBD2 - TGCGCCAGCAGCTCGACTAGCGGGAGTTTATACGAGCAGTACTTC CASSSTSGSLYEQYF
TRBJ2-7 TRBV27 TRBD2 few TGTGCCAGCAGTTTAAACCAAGGACTAGCGGGAGTCGAGCAGTACTTC CASSLNQGLAGVEQYF
TRBJ1-5 TRBV19 TRBD1 - TGTGCCAGTAGTATAGACTTAGGACAGGGGTTAAAGGAGCCCCAGCATTTT CASSIDLGQGLKEPQHF
TRBJ1-2 TRBV6-1 - - TGTGCCAGCAGTGAACAGGGAGGGTATGGCTACACCTTC CASSEQGGYGYTF
TRBJ2-2 TRBV27 TRBD2 - TGTGCCAGCAGTCTTGCTAGCGGGAGTTATACCGGGGAGCTGTTTTTT CASSLASGSYTGELFF
TRBJ2-3 TRBV11-3 TRBD1 - TGTGCCAGCAGGGACAGGGGTCGCACAGATACGCAGTATTTT CASRDRGRTDTQYF
TRBJ2-1 TRBV5-5 TRBD2 - TGTGCCAGCAGCTTGAGGGCTAGCGGGAGGGGAGATGAGCAGTTCTTC CASSLRASGRGDEQFF
TRBJ2-1 TRBV3-1/TRBV3-2 TRBD2 - TGTGCCAGCAGCCCGTCAGCGGGGTCCTACAATGAGCAGTTCTTC CASSPSAGSYNEQFF
TRBJ1-1 TRBV12-3/TRBV12-4 TRBD1 once TGTGCCAGCAGTCCAGGACAGGGTTATGAAGCTTTCTTT CASSPGQGYEAFF
TRBJ2-7 TRBV11-2 - - TGTGCCAGCAGCCTCCCCAGGGTACACGAGCAGTACTTC CASSLPRVHEQYF
TRBJ2-1 TRBV25-1 - - TGTGCCAGCAGTGAACTCCGCTTTTCGGGGGAAGAGTACAATGAGCAGTTCTTC CASSELRFSGEEYNEQFF
TRBJ1-6 TRBV6-5 TRBD1 - TGTGCCAGCAGTATGGACAGGGGGGCTTCACCCCTCCACTTT CASSMDRGASPLHF
TRBJ2-7 TRBV4-2 - once TGTGCCAGCAGCCAAGATTCCGGGGTCGAGCAGTACTTC CASSQDSGVEQYF
TRBJ1-2 TRBV28 TRBD1 - TGTGCCAGCAGTTTATACGGGACAGCAACGTTAAGCTACACCTTC CASSLYGTATLSYTF
TRBJ2-7 TRBV2 - - TGTGCCAGCAGTGAAGACCCAGGCTCCTACGAGCAGTACTTC CASSEDPGSYEQYF
TRBJ1-2 TRBV7-9 TRBD1 - TGTGCCAGCAGCCCGGGACAGTATGGCTACACCTTC CASSPGQYGYTF
TRBJ2-7 TRBV27 TRBD2 - TGTGCCAGCACAACGGGGGGAAGCGGCGAGCAGTACTTC CASTTGGSGEQYF
TRBJ1-2 TRBV21-1 - - TGTGCCAGCAGCAAAGGGGGACAGGGTCGGTTCTATGGCTACACCTTC CASSKGGQGRFYGYTF
TRBJ1-2 TRBV5-1 - - TGCGCCAGCAGCCAGGACAGCTATGGCTACACCTTC CASSQDSYGYTF
TRBJ1-2 TRBV7-9 TRBD1 - TGTGCCAGCAGCCTTGGGACAGCTTATGGCTACACCTTC CASSLGTAYGYTF
TRBJ2-7 TRBV7-2 TRBD1 - TGTGCCAGCAGCTTAGACAGGACAGGCTACGAGCAGTACTTC CASSLDRTGYEQYF
TRBJ2-3 TRBV5-1 - - TGCGCCAGCAGCTTGGCCCGGCAGGGCACAGATACGCAGTATTTT CASSLARQGTDTQYF
TRBJ2-5 TRBV24-1 TRBD1 - TGTGCCACCAGTGACTTACAGGGGGGGACCCAGTACTTC CATSDLQGGTQYF
TRBJ1-1 TRBV7-2 - - TGTGCCAGCAGCCCCCCGGGTCTCTCTGAAGCTTTCTTT CASSPPGLSEAFF
TRBJ1-4 TRBV28 - - TGTGCCAGCTCGATCGGGGGGGGCAATGAAAAACTGTTTTTT CASSIGGGNEKLFF
TRBJ1-4 TRBV5-5 - - TGTGCCAGCAGCCCCGGACAGAATGAAAAACTGTTTTTT CASSPGQNEKLFF
TRBJ2-2 TRBV7-7 TRBD2 few TGTGCTAGCAGCCTGGGACTAGCGGGAGGCCCCGGGGAGCTGTTTTTT CASSLGLAGGPGELFF
TRBJ2-7 TRBV19 TRBD1 - TGTGCCAGTAGCCTCACAGGGGTCCACGAGCAGTACTTC CASSLTGVHEQYF
TRBJ1-1 TRBV4-1 - - TGCGCCAGCAGCCATTCAGGGACTGAAGCTTTCTTT CASSHSGTEAFF
TRBJ1-2 TRBV3-1/TRBV3-2 - - TGTGCCAGCAGCCAGCACAGGGATTATGGCTACACCTTC CASSQHRDYGYTF
TRBJ1-5 TRBV19 - - TGTGCCAGTTTTTCGGCAGGGGACAATCAGCCCCAGCATTTT CASFSAGDNQPQHF
TRBJ1-4 TRBV27 - - TGTGCCAGCAGTTCGTCCCGAGGAGATGAAAAACTGTTTTTT CASSSSRGDEKLFF
TRBJ1-2 TRBV5-1 TRBD1 few TGCGCCAGCAGCTTCGCACAAACAGGGGGCAAGGACTATGGCTACACCTTC CASSFAQTGGKDYGYTF
TRBJ2-2 TRBV5-8 TRBD1 few TGTGCCAGCACGGAGACAGGGATGACCGGGGAGCTGTTTTTT CASTETGMTGELFF
TRBJ2-3 TRBV15 TRBD2 - TGTGCCACCAGCAGTCCCCGGGAGGGCACAGATACGCAGTATTTT CATSSPREGTDTQYF